These 14 T cell receptor beta chains originate from one sample sequenced in a study of blood T cell repertoires in COVID-19. Sequencing used immunoSEQ multiplex PCR; TCRdb keeps in-frame clones, though not all of them. The table records about 230,000 clones, 70% to 90% of them present only once. Material: PBMCs or T cells enriched from blood (not recorded which). The receptors derive from a woman aged 40 to 49 with acute COVID-19.

The chain couples TRBV9 to TRBJ2-5; the match to TRBD1 covers 8 bases. Germline V CDR1 and CDR2: SGDLS, YYNGEE. J gave up 1 base and V 0 bases, and 8 bases lay outside the gene matches. CDR3 length: 17 residues. The CDR3 loop is CASSVALAGQGQETQYF. In nucleotides, the CDR3 is TGTGCCAGCAGCGTAGCCTTAGCCGGACAGGGCCAAGAGACCCAGTACTTC.

The chain has TRBV7-8 and TRBJ2-1, with 12 bases fitting TRBD2. The junction had 8 bases not matched to a gene; V was cut back by 5 bases and J by 9 bases. The CDR3 has 15 amino acids. CDR1 and CDR2 from the germline V gene are SGHVS and FQNEAQ. CDR3 loop: CASSLLAGGRSEQFF. CDR3 bases: TGTGCCAGCAGCCTCCTAGCGGGGGGGCGTAGTGAGCAGTTCTTC.

V and J are TRBV2 and TRBJ1-1; D is undetermined. V lost 7 bases and J 1 base, leaving 4 bases between the germline ends. The CDR3 consists of 11 residues. Germline CDR1 is SNHLY and CDR2 is FYNNEI. In DNA form, the CDR3 reads TGTGCCAGCAAGCCGAACACTGAAGCTTTCTTT. It translates to CASKPNTEAFF.

The J gene is TRBJ1-2, the V gene TRBV30; maybe TRBD1 (5 bases). V gave up 8 bases and J gave up 6 bases, with 16 bases separating them. Germline assignment: CDR1 GTSNPN and CDR2 SVGIG (reference sequence). The CDR3 extends over 12 amino acids. CDR3 nucleotide sequence: TGTGCCCGAGGGGCGGGAGCGGATGGCTACACCTTC. It translates to CARGAGADGYTF.

The chain recombines TRBV2 with TRBJ1-2; 8 bases line up with TRBD1. This CDR3 has 14 amino acids. Germline V gene lookup returns CDR1 SNHLY and CDR2 FYNNEI. V lost 2 bases to trimming and J lost 7 bases; unmatched junction nucleotides: 6. As DNA, the CDR3 is TGTGCCAGCAGTGAAACCAGACAGGGGTCTGGCTACACCTTC. It specifies CASSETRQGSGYTF.

This chain connects TRBV9 to TRBJ1-1; possibly TRBD1 for D (5 bases). V gave up 7 bases and J gave up 0 bases, with 10 bases separating them. The CDR3 loop spans 13 amino acids. Germline lookup yields CDR1 SGDLS and CDR2 YYNGEE. The CDR3 DNA sequence: TGTGCCAGCGGGACTGCTTTGAACACTGAAGCTTTCTTT. This sequence encodes CASGTALNTEAFF. Full variable domain (rest looked up from reference TRBV9 and TRBJ1-1): DSGVTQTPKHLITATGQRVTLRCSPRSGDLSVYWYQQSLDQGLQFLIQYYNGEERAKGNILERFSAQQFPDLHSELNLSSLELGDSALYFCASGTALNTEAFFGQGTRLTVV.

The rearrangement links TRBV27 to TRBJ2-4; 8 bases align to TRBD1. The trim removed 5 bases at V and 7 bases at J, leaving 7 bases unmatched. The CDR3 extends over 14 amino acids. The germline gives CDR1 MNHEY, CDR2 SMNVEV (reference sequence). The CDR3 DNA reads TGTGCCAGCAGTAGAGACAGGGGCGGGAACATTCAGTACTTC. Translating it yields CASSRDRGGNIQYF.

The chain carries TRBV6-5 and TRBJ2-7; 9 bases are shared with TRBD2. V was pared by 7 bases and J by 6 bases, with 10 bases of the junction left unmatched. This CDR3 comprises 14 residues. The germline CDR1 and CDR2 sequences are MNHEY and SVGAGI. The chain's CDR3 is CASTRAGTSSEQYF. The CDR3 bases are TGTGCCAGCACCAGAGCCGGGACTAGCAGCGAGCAGTACTTC.

The genes are TRBV19 and TRBJ1-2; no definite D call. The CDR3 has 15 amino acids. The V and J ends lost 7 bases and 4 bases respectively, with 19 bases between them. Germline V CDR1 and CDR2: LNHDA, SQIVND (reference sequence). The CDR3 region is CASTPFEIATYGYTF. The CDR3, as DNA: TGTGCCAGTACCCCTTTTGAGATAGCGACCTATGGCTACACCTTC.

The chain couples TRBV10-3 to TRBJ2-7, with 9 positions matching TRBD2. The CDR3 spans 14 residues. CDR1 and CDR2 (germline): ENHRY, SYGVKD. V gave up 4 bases and J gave up 10 bases; unmatched junction bases: 11. This CDR3 is CAISAETSGPAQYV. The CDR3, as DNA: TGTGCCATCAGTGCCGAGACTAGCGGCCCCGCTCAGTACGTC.

The V gene is TRBV5-6, the J gene TRBJ2-7; 13 bases match TRBD2. The V gene end was trimmed by 4 bases and the J gene end by 6 bases; junction bases not matched to a gene: 7. Looked up from germline, CDR1 is SGHDT and CDR2 is YYEEEE. The CDR3 spans 15 residues. The CDR3 region is CASSPGLAGDGEQYV. The CDR3 DNA is TGTGCCAGCAGCCCCGGACTAGCGGGAGATGGCGAGCAGTACGTC.

V and J are TRBV19 and TRBJ1-5; a possible D gene is TRBD1 (5 bases). The ends were cut back, 5 bases at V and 0 bases at J, with 17 bases in the middle. Germline V gene sequence: CDR1 LNHDA, CDR2 SQIVND (reference sequence). The CDR3 is 17 residues long. The CDR3, as DNA: TGTGCCAGTAGTCGGGCAGGGTCCTGGTATAGCAATCAGCCCCAGCATTTT. Translated, it gives CASSRAGSWYSNQPQHF. Looking up the rest from reference TRBV19 and TRBJ1-5 gives the full variable domain: DGGITQSPKYLFRKEGQNVTLSCEQNLNHDAMYWYRQDPGQGLRLIYYSQIVNDFQKGDIAEGYSVSREKKESFPLTVTSAQKNPTAFYLCASSRAGSWYSNQPQHFGDGTRLSIL.

The chain uses TRBV4-3 and TRBJ2-5, with TRBD2 as a possible D gene (6 bases). This CDR3 spans 15 amino acids. Germline V gene lookup returns CDR1 LGHNA and CDR2 YSLEER. V was pared by 0 bases and J by 4 bases, with 12 bases between. The CDR3 is CASSQDWTTPETQYF. DNA for the CDR3: TGCGCCAGCAGCCAAGATTGGACTACCCCAGAGACCCAGTACTTC.

This sequence joins TRBV5-5 and TRBJ2-5, with 7 bases identical to TRBD2. The germline gives CDR1 SGHKS, CDR2 YYEKEE (reference sequence). Trimming at V came to 6 bases and at J to 3 bases, leaving 11 bases not matched to a gene. The CDR3 spans 15 residues. DNA for the CDR3: TGTGCCAGCACTCCGACGATCGGGGGGAAAGAGACCCAGTACTTC. This translates into CASTPTIGGKETQYF.